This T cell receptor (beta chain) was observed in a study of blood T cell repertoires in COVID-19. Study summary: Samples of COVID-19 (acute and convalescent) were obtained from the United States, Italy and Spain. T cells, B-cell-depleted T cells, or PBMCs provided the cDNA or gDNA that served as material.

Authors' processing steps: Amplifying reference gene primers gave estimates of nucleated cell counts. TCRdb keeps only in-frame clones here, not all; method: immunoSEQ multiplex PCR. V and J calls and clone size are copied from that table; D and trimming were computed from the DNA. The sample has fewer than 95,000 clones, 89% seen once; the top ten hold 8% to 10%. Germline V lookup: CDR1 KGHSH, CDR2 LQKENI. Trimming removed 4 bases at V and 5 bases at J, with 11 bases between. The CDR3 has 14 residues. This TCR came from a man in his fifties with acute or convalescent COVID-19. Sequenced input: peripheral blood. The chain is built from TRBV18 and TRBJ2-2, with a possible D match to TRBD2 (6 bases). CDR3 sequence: CASSQGGKTGELFF. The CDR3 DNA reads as TGTGCCAGCTCACAAGGAGGGAAAACCGGGGAGCTGTTTTTT.